This T cell receptor beta chain was documented in a study of beta chain features in type 1 diabetes. Study overall: Summed over all samples, the examined sorted cells came to about 110 million.

Broader study findings: Within each of all four CD4+ subsets, Type 1 diabetes patients had TCRB CDR3s that were moderately but significantly shorter. A cDNA-based sequencing approach could over-represent cells with high TCR expression.

Expressed TCRB transcripts were sequenced, since all the RNA that had been isolated was reverse transcribed. Sequencing used immunoSEQ multiplex PCR; TCRdb keeps in-frame clones, though not all of them. The data hold nearly 700,000 clones, with over 10% observed a single time. V was clipped by 4 bases and J by 1 base, with 17 bases between them. CDR1 and CDR2 from the germline V gene are LNHNV and YYDKDF (reference sequence). The CDR3 covers 16 residues. Concerning this clone: Antigen specificity is unknown.

The authors took one heparinised blood draw, averaging about 120 mL, from each donor. Sorting of CD4+ naive, central memory, regulatory and stem cell-like memory cells was performed via CD45RO/CCR7/CD25/CD127/CD95/CD27. This sequence was found in a man aged 18 to 35 with type 1 diabetes. What was sequenced was naive CD4+ T cells from blood. The V gene is TRBV15, the J gene TRBJ2-7; a possible D gene is TRBD1 (6 bases). The CDR3 DNA follows: TGTGCCACCAGCACCCCGAGGGACAAGGGATCCTACGAGCAGTACTTC. It codes for CATSTPRDKGSYEQYF. The full variable domain, in which reference TRBV15 and TRBJ2-7 provide the parts outside the CDR3, is DAMVIQNPRYQVTQFGKPVTLSCSQTLNHNVMYWYQQKSSQAPKLLFHYYDKDFNNEADTPDNFQSRRPNTSFCFLDIRSPGLGDTAMYLCATSTPRDKGSYEQYFGPGTRLTVT.